One sample yielded the 8 T cell receptor beta chains listed below, sequenced in a study of shared clonotypes between healthy human individuals. This table comes from immunoSEQ multiplex PCR, and its TCRdb copy is limited to in-frame clones, with some not included. The sample contains about 2.1 million clones, approximately 92% of which appear only once. Naive CD8 cells lacked CD45RO and underwent positive selection for CCR7, leaving out terminally differentiated effector memory CD45RA+ cells. Sequenced input: naive CD8+ T cells from PBMCs. Every receptor here comes from a young man in good health. Some clones in this sample may be carry-over from other donors' samples.

This rearrangement joins TRBV11-2 to TRBJ2-1; the D is unclear. The CDR3 loop spans 12 amino acids. Germline V gene data show CDR1 as SGHAT and CDR2 as FQNNGV. V shed 2 bases and J shed 5 bases, with 4 bases lying between them. The CDR3 bases are TGTGCCAGCAGCTTAATGGACAATGAGCAGTTCTTC. Amino acid sequence: CASSLMDNEQFF.

A single count supports this clone. This chain connects TRBV27 to TRBJ1-1; TRBD1 aligns across 7 bases. Germline lookup yields CDR1 MNHEY and CDR2 SMNVEV (reference sequence). The length of the CDR3 is 14 residues. Trimming took 6 bases from V and 1 from J; bases not matched to a gene: 5. For the CDR3, the DNA is TGTGCCAGCAGGGTCACAGGGGAGAACACTGAAGCTTTCTTT. Translating gives CASRVTGENTEAFF.

This clone was counted a single time. The rearrangement uses TRBV10-3 and TRBJ1-2; unclear D gene. CDR1 and CDR2 (germline): ENHRY, SYGVKD. The CDR3 extends over 14 amino acids. Between the trimmed V and J ends, which lost 4 bases and 3 bases, there was a span of 12 bases. The DNA of the CDR3 is TGTGCCATCAGTGGAGTTCTTGAGGACTATGGCTACACCTTC. Amino acids: CAISGVLEDYGYTF.

The chain has TRBV5-4 and TRBJ1-1; no definite D call. V gave up 0 bases and J gave up 6 bases, with 15 bases separating them. The CDR3 is made up of 15 amino acids. In germline, CDR1 is SGHNT, CDR2 YYREEE (reference sequence). The chain's CDR3 is CASSLGESGQAEAFF. The CDR3 DNA is TGTGCCAGCAGCTTGGGGGAGTCCGGGCAGGCTGAAGCTTTCTTT.

The gene calls are TRBV7-9 and TRBJ1-2, with 10 positions matching TRBD1. The CDR3 runs 17 residues. In germline, CDR1 is SEHNR, CDR2 FQNEAQ (reference sequence). With 5 bases clipped from V and 4 bases from J, the junction kept 13 bases outside the gene matches. DNA for the CDR3: TGTGCCAGCAGCAGGCCGGGGACAGGGGTCCCCCTCTATGGCTACACCTTC. Translating it yields CASSRPGTGVPLYGYTF.

J is TRBJ2-7 and V is TRBV6-1, with D unresolved. Looked up from germline, CDR1 is MNHNS and CDR2 is SASEGT. The CDR3 has 15 amino acids. Trimming pared 4 bases from V and 2 bases from J, leaving 15 bases between. Written as DNA, the CDR3 is TGTGCCAGCAGTGGCCTCACCCTCGAGGCCTACGAGCAGTACTTC. Residues: CASSGLTLEAYEQYF.

Turning to this clone: The sample holds other DNA sequences that translate to the same CDR3. The chain uses TRBV28 and TRBJ2-7; 9 positions match TRBD1. J lost 4 bases, V lost 1 base, and 5 bases had no gene match. The V gene's germline CDR1 is MDHEN and CDR2 SYDVKM. The CDR3 consists of 15 residues. Written as DNA, the CDR3 is TGTGCCAGCAGTTTATTGAGGGACAGGGTTTACGAGCAGTACTTC. Protein product: CASSLLRDRVYEQYF.

The chain has TRBV18 and TRBJ2-3, with a tentative D call TRBD1 (6 bases). The CDR3 runs 16 residues. Germline loops: CDR1 KGHSH, CDR2 LQKENI. V was cut by 3 bases and J by 1 base, with 14 bases left in between. The CDR3 nucleotides are TGTGCCAGCTCACCGCCGGGACAAGAGGGCACAGATACGCAGTATTTT. Translated: CASSPPGQEGTDTQYF. The full variable domain, with the rest looked up from reference TRBV18 and TRBJ2-3, is NAGVMQNPRHLVRRRGQEARLRCSPMKGHSHVYWYRQLPEEGLKFMVYLQKENIIDESGMPKERFSAEFPKEGPSILRIQQVVRGDSAAYFCASSPPGQEGTDTQYFGPGTRLTVL.